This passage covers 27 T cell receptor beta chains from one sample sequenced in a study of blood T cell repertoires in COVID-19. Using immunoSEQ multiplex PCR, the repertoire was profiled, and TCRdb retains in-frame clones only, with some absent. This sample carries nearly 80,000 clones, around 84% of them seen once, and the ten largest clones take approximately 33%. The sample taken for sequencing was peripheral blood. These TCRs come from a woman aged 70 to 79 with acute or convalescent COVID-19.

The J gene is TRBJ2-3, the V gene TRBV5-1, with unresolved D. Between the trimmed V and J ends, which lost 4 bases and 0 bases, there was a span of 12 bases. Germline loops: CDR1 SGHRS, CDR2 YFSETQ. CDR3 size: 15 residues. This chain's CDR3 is CASSKELVSTDTQYF. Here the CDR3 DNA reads TGCGCCAGCAGCAAAGAACTGGTTAGCACAGATACGCAGTATTTT.

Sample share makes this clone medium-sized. CDR3 bases: TGCGCCAGCAGTGAGCCGGGCGCCGCGGAGGGGACCGGGGAGCTGTTTTTT. It encodes CASSEPGAAEGTGELFF. V usage is TRBV10-2 and J usage is TRBJ2-2; perhaps TRBD2 as D (6 bases). This CDR3 is 17 amino acids long. Trimming removed 2 bases at V and 5 bases at J, with 18 bases between. Germline CDR1 WSHSY, CDR2 SAAADI.

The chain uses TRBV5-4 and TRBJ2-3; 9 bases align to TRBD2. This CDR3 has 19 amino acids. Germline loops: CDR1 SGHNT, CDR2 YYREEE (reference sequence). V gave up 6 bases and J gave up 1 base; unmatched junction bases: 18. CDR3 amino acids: CASKVSSVAGAGGTDTQYF. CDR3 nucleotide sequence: TGTGCCAGCAAAGTTTCCTCCGTAGCGGGAGCAGGGGGCACAGATACGCAGTATTTT.

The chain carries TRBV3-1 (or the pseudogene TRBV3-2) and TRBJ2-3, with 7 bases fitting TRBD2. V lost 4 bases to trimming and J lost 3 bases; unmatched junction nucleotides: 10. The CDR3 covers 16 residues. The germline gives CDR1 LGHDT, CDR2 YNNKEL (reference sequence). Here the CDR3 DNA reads TGTGCCAGCAGCCTGGGGGGAGGGAGGGTAACAGATACGCAGTATTTT. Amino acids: CASSLGGGRVTDTQYF.

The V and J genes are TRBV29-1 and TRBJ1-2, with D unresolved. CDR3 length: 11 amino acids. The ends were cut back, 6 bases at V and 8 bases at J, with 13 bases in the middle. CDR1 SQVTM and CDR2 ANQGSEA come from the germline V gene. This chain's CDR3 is CSVDLEGGYTF. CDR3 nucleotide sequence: TGCAGCGTGGACCTGGAGGGCGGCTACACCTTC. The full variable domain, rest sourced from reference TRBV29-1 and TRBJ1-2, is SAVISQKPSRDICQRGTSLTIQCQVDSQVTMMFWYRQQPGQSLTLIATANQGSEATYESGFVIDKFPISRPNLTFSTLTVSNMSPEDSSIYLCSVDLEGGYTFGSGTRLTVV.

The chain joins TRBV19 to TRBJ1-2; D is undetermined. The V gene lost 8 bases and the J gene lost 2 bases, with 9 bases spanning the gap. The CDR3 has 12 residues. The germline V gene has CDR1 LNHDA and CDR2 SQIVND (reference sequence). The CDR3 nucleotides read TGTGCCAGTTCGTGGCAGAACTATGGCTACACCTTC. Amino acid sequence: CASSWQNYGYTF.

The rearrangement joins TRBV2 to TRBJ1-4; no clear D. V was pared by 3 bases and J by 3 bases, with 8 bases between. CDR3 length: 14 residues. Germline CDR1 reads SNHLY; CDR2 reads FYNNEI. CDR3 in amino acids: CASSDGMANEKLFF. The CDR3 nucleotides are TGTGCCAGCAGTGACGGGATGGCTAATGAAAAACTGTTTTTT.

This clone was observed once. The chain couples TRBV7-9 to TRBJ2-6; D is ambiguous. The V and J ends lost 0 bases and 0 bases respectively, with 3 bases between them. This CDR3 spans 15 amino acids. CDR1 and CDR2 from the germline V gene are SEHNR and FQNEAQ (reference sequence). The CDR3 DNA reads TGTGCCAGCAGCTTAGCTTACTCTGGGGCCAACGTCCTGACTTTC. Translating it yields CASSLAYSGANVLTF.

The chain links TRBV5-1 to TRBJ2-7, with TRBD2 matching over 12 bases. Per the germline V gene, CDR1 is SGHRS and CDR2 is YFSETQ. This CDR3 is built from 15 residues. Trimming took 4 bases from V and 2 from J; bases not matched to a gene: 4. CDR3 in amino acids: CASSRTSGDAYEQYF. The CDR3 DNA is TGCGCCAGCAGCCGGACTAGCGGGGACGCCTACGAGCAGTACTTC. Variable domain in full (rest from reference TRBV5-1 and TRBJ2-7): KAGVTQTPRYLIKTRGQQVTLSCSPISGHRSVSWYQQTPGQGLQFLFEYFSETQRNKGNFPGRFSGRQFSNSRSEMNVSTLELGDSALYLCASSRTSGDAYEQYFGPGTRLTVT.

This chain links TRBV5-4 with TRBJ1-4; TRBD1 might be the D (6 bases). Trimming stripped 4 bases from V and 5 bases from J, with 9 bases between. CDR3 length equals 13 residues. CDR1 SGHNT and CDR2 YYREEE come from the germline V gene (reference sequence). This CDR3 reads CASSRTGNEKLFF. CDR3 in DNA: TGTGCCAGCAGCCGTACAGGGAATGAAAAACTGTTTTTT.

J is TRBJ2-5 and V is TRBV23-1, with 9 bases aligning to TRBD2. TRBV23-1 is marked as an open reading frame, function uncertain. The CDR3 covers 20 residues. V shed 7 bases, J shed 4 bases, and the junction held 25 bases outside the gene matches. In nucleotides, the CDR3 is TGCGCCAGCACCTTTCTTAATCTGGTGGTAGCGGGAGCCTTGGGAGAGACCCAGTACTTC. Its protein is CASTFLNLVVAGALGETQYF.

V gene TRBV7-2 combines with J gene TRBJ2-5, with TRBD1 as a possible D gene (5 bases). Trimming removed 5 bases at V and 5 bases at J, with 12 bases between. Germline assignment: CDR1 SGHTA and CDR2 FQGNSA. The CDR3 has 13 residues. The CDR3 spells CASSHSKGETQYF. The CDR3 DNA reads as TGTGCCAGCAGCCATTCTAAGGGGGAGACCCAGTACTTC.

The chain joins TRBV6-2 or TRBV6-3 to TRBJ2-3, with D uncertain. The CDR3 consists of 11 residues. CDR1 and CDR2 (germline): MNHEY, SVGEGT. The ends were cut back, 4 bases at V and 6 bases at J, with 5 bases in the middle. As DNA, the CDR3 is TGTGCCAGCAGTTTCGAGGATACGCAGTATTTT. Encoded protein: CASSFEDTQYF.

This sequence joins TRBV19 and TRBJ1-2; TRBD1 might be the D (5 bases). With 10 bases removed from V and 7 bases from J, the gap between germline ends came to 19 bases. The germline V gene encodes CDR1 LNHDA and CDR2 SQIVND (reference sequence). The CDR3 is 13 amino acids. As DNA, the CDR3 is TGTGCCACCACCCTAGGGACTATGGGTGGCTACACCTTC. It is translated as CATTLGTMGGYTF.

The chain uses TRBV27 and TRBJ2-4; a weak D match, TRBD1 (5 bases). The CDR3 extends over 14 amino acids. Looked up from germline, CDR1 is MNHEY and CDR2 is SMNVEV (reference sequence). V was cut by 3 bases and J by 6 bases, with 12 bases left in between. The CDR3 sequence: CASSFRRAGNIQYF. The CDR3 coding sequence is TGTGCCAGCAGTTTCCGCAGGGCTGGAAACATTCAGTACTTC.

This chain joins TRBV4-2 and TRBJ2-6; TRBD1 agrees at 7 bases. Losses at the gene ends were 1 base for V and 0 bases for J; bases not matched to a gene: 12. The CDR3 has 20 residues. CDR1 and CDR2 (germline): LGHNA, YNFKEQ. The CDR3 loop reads CASSQVPLRDRLSGANVLTF. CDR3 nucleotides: TGTGCCAGCAGCCAAGTTCCCCTACGGGACAGACTCTCTGGGGCCAACGTCCTGACTTTC.

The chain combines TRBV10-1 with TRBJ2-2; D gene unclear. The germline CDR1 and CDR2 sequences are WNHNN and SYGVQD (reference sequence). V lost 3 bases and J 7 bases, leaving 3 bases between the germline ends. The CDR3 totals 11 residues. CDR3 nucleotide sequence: TGCGCCAGCAGTGACGGCGGGGAGCTGTTTTTT. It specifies CASSDGGELFF.

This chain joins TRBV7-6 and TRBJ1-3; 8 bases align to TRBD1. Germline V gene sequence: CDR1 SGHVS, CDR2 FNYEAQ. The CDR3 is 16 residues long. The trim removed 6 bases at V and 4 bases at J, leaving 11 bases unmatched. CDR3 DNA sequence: TGTGCCAGCAGTCACAGGGGGGCATCTCTGGGAAACACCATATATTTT. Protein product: CASSHRGASLGNTIYF.

The CDR3 DNA reads as TGCGCCAGCAGCTCCCCGTCCTTAGCGGGTGAGCAGTTCTTC. Translating it yields CASSSPSLAGEQFF. The chain joins TRBV5-1 to TRBJ2-1; 7 positions agree with TRBD2. Unmatched junction bases numbered 9, after V lost 3 bases and J lost 9 bases. Germline CDR1 and CDR2: SGHRS and YFSETQ. The CDR3 is made up of 14 amino acids. The full variable domain, its missing parts supplied by reference TRBV5-1 and TRBJ2-1, is KAGVTQTPRYLIKTRGQQVTLSCSPISGHRSVSWYQQTPGQGLQFLFEYFSETQRNKGNFPGRFSGRQFSNSRSEMNVSTLELGDSALYLCASSSPSLAGEQFFGPGTRLTVL.

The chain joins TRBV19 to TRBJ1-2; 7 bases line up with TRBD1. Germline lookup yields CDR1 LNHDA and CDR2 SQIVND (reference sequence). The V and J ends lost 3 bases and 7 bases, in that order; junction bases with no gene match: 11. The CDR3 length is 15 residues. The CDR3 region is CASSIDRTGSFGYTF. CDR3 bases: TGTGCCAGTAGTATCGATAGGACAGGTTCCTTTGGCTACACCTTC.

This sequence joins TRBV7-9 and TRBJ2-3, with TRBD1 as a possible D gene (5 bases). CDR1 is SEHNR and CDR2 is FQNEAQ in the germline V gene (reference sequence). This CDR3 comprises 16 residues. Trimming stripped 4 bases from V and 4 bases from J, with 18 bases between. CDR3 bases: TGTGCCAGCAGCTCGGACATCTTAGGGATCCCAGATACGCAGTATTTT. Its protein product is CASSSDILGIPDTQYF. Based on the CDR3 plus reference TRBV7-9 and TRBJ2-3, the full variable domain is DTGVSQNPRHKITKRGQNVTFRCDPISEHNRLYWYRQTLGQGPEFLTYFQNEAQLEKSRLLSDRFSAERPKGSFSTLEIQRTEQGDSAMYLCASSSDILGIPDTQYFGPGTRLTVL.

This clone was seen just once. The CDR3: CASSLQGANTEAFF. The CDR3, as DNA: TGCGCCAGCAGCTTGCAGGGCGCGAACACTGAAGCTTTCTTT. The V gene is TRBV5-1, the J gene TRBJ1-1, with D maybe TRBD1 (5 bases). V was clipped by 1 base and J by 1 base, with 8 bases between them. The CDR3 has 14 amino acids. The germline V gene encodes CDR1 SGHRS and CDR2 YFSETQ.

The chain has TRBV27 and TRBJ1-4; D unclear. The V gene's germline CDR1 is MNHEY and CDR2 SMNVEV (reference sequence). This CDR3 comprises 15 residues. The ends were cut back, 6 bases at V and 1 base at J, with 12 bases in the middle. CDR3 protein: CASRGRGETNEKLFF. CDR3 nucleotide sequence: TGTGCCAGCAGGGGTAGAGGAGAAACTAATGAAAAACTGTTTTTT. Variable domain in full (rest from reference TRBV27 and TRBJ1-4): EAQVTQNPRYLITVTGKKLTVTCSQNMNHEYMSWYRQDPGLGLRQIYYSMNVEVTDKGDVPEGYKVSRKEKRNFPLILESPSPNQTSLYFCASRGRGETNEKLFFGSGTQLSVL.

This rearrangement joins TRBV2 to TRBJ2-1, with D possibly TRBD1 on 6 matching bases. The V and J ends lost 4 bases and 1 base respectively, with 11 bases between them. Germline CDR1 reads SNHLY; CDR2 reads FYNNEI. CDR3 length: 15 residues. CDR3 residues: CASSGKGGSYNEQFF. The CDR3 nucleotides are TGTGCCAGCAGTGGGAAAGGGGGTTCCTACAATGAGCAGTTCTTC.

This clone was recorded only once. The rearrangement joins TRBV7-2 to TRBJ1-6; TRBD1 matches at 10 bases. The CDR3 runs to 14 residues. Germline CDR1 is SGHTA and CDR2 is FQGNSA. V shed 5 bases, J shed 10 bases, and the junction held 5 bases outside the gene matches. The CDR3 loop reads CASSPDRGASPLHF. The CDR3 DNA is TGTGCCAGCAGCCCGGACAGGGGGGCCTCACCCCTCCACTTT.

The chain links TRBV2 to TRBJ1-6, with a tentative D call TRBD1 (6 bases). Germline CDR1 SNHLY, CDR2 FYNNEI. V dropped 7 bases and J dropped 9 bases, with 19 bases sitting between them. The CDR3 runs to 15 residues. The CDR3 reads CASTLRADRGSPLHF. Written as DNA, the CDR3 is TGTGCCAGCACACTCAGAGCGGACAGAGGTTCACCCCTCCACTTT.

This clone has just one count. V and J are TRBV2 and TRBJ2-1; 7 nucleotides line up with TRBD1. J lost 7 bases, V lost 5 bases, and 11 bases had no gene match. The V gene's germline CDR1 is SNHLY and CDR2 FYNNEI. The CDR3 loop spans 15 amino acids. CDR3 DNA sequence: TGTGCCAGCAGTCTAGAAACAGGGGTTAGGAATGAGCAGTTCTTC. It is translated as CASSLETGVRNEQFF. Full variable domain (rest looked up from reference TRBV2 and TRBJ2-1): EPEVTQTPSHQVTQMGQEVILRCVPISNHLYFYWYRQILGQKVEFLVSFYNNEISEKSEIFDDQFSVERPDGSNFTLKIRSTKLEDSAMYFCASSLETGVRNEQFFGPGTRLTVL.